Following are 10 T cell receptor beta chains from one sample sequenced in a study of CD8+ T cells in alopecia areata. RNA was extracted and reverse transcribed into cDNA as the sequencing template. The assay was immunoSEQ multiplex PCR, and TCRdb's table has in-frame clones only and misses some. This sample carries around 100,000 clones, none of them present only once. Specimen: lesional skin. All receptors come from a C3H/HeJ mouse with alopecia areata. This line is of MHC haplotype H2-k.

With regard to this clone: Genes here carry mouse names. Sequencing ends 4 residues short of the CDR3 end; the germline J gene provides the rest. The chain joins TRBV13-3 to TRBJ2-7; D might be TRBD1 (5 bases). Germline CDR1 NNHDY, CDR2 SYVADS. The CDR3 extends over 13 amino acids. CDR3 DNA, as far as it was read: TGTGCCAGCAGTGGGAGGGGAAGGGAT. This encodes CASSGRGRD. The CDR3 in full is CASSGRGRDEQYF.

As regards this clone: Gene names are the mouse ones. From the germline J gene comes the end of the CDR3, since the read stops 4 residues before it. The rearrangement links TRBV13-2 to TRBJ2-7; 7 bases fit TRBD2. The ends lost 1 base at V and 0 bases at J; junction bases unmatched: 4. Germline CDR1 and CDR2: NNHNN and SYGAGS (reference sequence). There are 15 residues in the CDR3. CDR3 DNA (partial): TGTGCCAGCGGTGATTTCAGGACTGGCTCCTAT. Its translation: CASGDFRTGSY. Given in full, the CDR3 is CASGDFRTGSYEQYF.

About this clone: The listed TCRdb protein conflicts with the DNA translation at residue 13, and the protein shown is translated directly from the DNA. Mouse gene names apply. The CDR3 end lies 3 residues beyond the end of the read and is filled in from the germline J gene. The V call is TRBV1, the J call TRBJ1-6; D is possibly TRBD1 (5 bases). TRBJ1-6 belongs to the ORF category, with a function that is uncertain. V shed 0 bases and J shed 8 bases, with 14 bases lying between them. The CDR3 sequence is 16 residues long. CDR1 is NSQYPW, CDR2 LRSPGD, per germline (reference sequence). The sequenced CDR3 bases are TGCACCTGCAGTGCAGATACGGCAGGGAAGGATTCGCCC. Translated, it gives CTCSADTAGKDSP. In full, the CDR3 reads CTCSADTAGKDSPLYF.

This clone has just a few counts. A mismatch at residue 11 separates the TCRdb protein from the translated DNA, so the protein presented here was translated from the DNA. Gene names refer to mouse genes. From the germline J gene comes the end of the CDR3, since the read stops 3 residues before it. The chain carries TRBV19 and TRBJ1-6; possibly TRBD1 for D (6 bases). TRBJ1-6 is identified as an open reading frame with a role that is uncertain. The germline V gene has CDR1 FNHDT and CDR2 SITEND (reference sequence). Trimming pared 5 bases from V and 6 bases from J, leaving 12 bases between. There are 14 residues in the CDR3. The part of the CDR3 DNA that was read is TGTGCCAGCAGCCTCAGGGGAGGTAATTCGCCC. Translation gives CASSLRGGNSP. The entire CDR3 protein reads CASSLRGGNSPLYF.

Regarding this clone: The genes are named according to mouse. The CDR3 loop is CTCSAAGTGGAFYEQYF. The sequenced CDR3 bases are TGCACCTGCAGTGCAGCCGGGACTGGGGGGGCCTTCTAT. J is TRBJ2-7 and V is TRBV1; 14 bases align to TRBD2. The read ends 4 residues before the CDR3 terminus; that terminus is restored from the germline J gene. This CDR3 region has 17 residues. V dropped 1 base and J dropped 3; count of bases not matched to a gene: 5. Germline assignment: CDR1 NSQYPW and CDR2 LRSPGD (reference sequence).

This clone has a handful of counts. This is likely an artifact of a read error, given a far larger clone one base away. Gene labels here are mouse ones. The CDR3 end lies 4 residues beyond the end of the read and is filled in from the germline J gene. The chain links TRBV13-1 to TRBJ1-1; TRBD1 matches at 9 bases. Germline CDR1 NSHNY, CDR2 SYGAGN. J gave up 0 bases and V 0 bases, and 3 bases lay outside the gene matches. CDR3 length: 16 residues. The CDR3 protein is CASSDARQGANTEVFF. The sequenced CDR3 bases are TGTGCCAGCAGTGATGCGCGACAGGGGGCAAACACA.

This clone was recorded a few times. All gene names here are mouse names. The CDR3 protein is CTCSAVRTGSSQNTLYF. The CDR3 bases that were read are TGCACCTGCAGTGCAGTAAGGACAGGGTCTAGTCAAAAC. The chain links TRBV1 to TRBJ2-4, with 8 nucleotides matching TRBD1. The read finishes 4 residues shy of the CDR3 end, and the germline J gene is used to complete it. The CDR3 is 17 residues long. Germline V gives CDR1 NSQYPW, CDR2 LRSPGD (reference sequence). V lost 1 base, J lost 0 bases, and 6 bases stayed unmatched.

About this clone: Germline and genes: mouse. The read terminates 4 residues before the CDR3 end, so the remaining end is supplied by the germline J gene. V is TRBV13-1 and J is TRBJ2-4, with 11 bases matching TRBD2. The CDR3 totals 15 residues. Per germline, CDR1 NSHNY and CDR2 SYGAGN. The covered CDR3 bases are TGTGCCAGCAGTGATCAACTGGGGGGGCCAAAC. Translated: CASSDQLGGPN. The full CDR3 sequence reads CASSDQLGGPNTLYF.

The sample holds a few counts of this clone. Gene names and germline match the mouse. The DNA ends 4 residues before the CDR3 does, and the rest of the CDR3 is filled in from the germline J gene. J is TRBJ2-7 and V is TRBV1; D may be TRBD1 (5 bases). The germline V and J ends were trimmed by 2 bases and 0 bases, with 8 bases remaining between them. Per germline, CDR1 NSQYPW and CDR2 LRSPGD (reference sequence). This CDR3 has 14 residues. The CDR3 DNA, read in part, is TGCACCTGCAGTGCACAGGGTCACTCCTAT. Protein: CTCSAQGHSY. The CDR3 reads in full as CTCSAQGHSYEQYF.

This clone was detected a few times. Mouse germline and gene names are used. The read terminates 4 residues before the CDR3 end, so the remaining end is supplied by the germline J gene. The chain uses TRBV19 and TRBJ2-7; the match to TRBD2 covers 11 bases. The germline V gene has CDR1 FNHDT and CDR2 SITEND (reference sequence). The CDR3 length is 15 residues. CDR3 loop: CASSPRDWGTYEQYF. Incomplete CDR3 DNA: TGTGCCAGCAGTCCCCGGGACTGGGGGACTTAT.